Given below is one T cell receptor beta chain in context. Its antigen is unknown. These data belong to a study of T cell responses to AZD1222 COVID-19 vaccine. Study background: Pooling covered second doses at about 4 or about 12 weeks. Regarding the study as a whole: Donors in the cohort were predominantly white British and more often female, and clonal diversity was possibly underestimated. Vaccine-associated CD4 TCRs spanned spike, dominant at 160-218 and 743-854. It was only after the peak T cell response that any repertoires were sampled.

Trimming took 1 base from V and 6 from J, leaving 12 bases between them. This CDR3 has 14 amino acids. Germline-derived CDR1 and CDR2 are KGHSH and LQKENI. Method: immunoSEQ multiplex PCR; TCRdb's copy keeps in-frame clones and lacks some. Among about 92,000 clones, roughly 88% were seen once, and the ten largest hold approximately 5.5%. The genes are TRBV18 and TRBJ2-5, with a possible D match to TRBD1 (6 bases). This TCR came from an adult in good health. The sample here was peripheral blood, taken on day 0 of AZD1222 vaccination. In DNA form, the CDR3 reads TGTGCCAGCTCACCACAAACAGGGATGAAGACCCAGTACTTC. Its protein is CASSPQTGMKTQYF.